Below are 18 T cell receptor beta chains sequenced from a single sample in a study of T-cell reconstitution after alpha-beta-depleted transplantation in children. The TCRbeta library incorporated unique molecular identifiers. TCRdb re-called the PCR reads with MiXCR, one entry per CDR3 protein. This table has 300,000 to 400,000 distinct CDR3 sequences, 15% to 20% appearing once. The sample was PBMCs, mostly from graft donor cells, taken 360 days after TCRalphabeta/CD19-depleted stem cell transplant. These receptors were taken from a male patient aged 2 to 9 who had a stem cell transplant for acute lymphoblastic leukemia, so the T cells may come from the graft donor.

This clonotype turned up a few times. The rearrangement joins TRBV4-3 to TRBJ2-5; the D is unclear. V was clipped by 1 base and J by 1 base, with 13 bases between them. The CDR3 is 16 amino acids. Germline-derived CDR1 and CDR2 are LGHNA and YSLEER. In nucleotides, the CDR3 is TGCGCCAGCAGCCAAGGGAAAGGGTTGCGCCAAGAGACCCAGTACTTC. Protein sequence: CASSQGKGLRQETQYF.

The chain uses TRBV4-3 and TRBJ2-3; D is unresolved. Trimming removed 0 bases from V and 6 bases from J, with 7 bases in between. CDR3 length equals 13 residues. Germline V gene sequence: CDR1 LGHNA, CDR2 YSLEER. The CDR3 loop is CASSQETVDTQYF. For the CDR3, the DNA is TGCGCCAGCAGCCAAGAGACCGTCGATACGCAGTATTTT.

This clonotype has just a few counts. The chain is built from TRBV9 and TRBJ1-2, with no clear D. The germline V and J ends were trimmed by 0 bases and 3 bases, with 18 bases remaining between them. The length of the CDR3 is 17 residues. Germline V gene sequence: CDR1 SGDLS, CDR2 YYNGEE. Written as DNA, the CDR3 is TGTGCCAGCAGCGTAGCGGTAGGGAGTGGTGGAGACTATGGCTACACCTTC. It is translated as CASSVAVGSGGDYGYTF.

This clonotype occurred a few times. The V and J genes are TRBV5-1 and TRBJ1-2; no clear D. Germline loops: CDR1 SGHRS, CDR2 YFSETQ. The CDR3 contains 14 residues. Trimming removed 4 bases from V and 0 bases from J, with 10 bases in between. DNA of the CDR3: TGCGCCAGCAGCATTCCGGGCCCTAACTATGGCTACACCTTC. It codes for CASSIPGPNYGYTF. Full variable domain (outside the CDR3, taken from reference TRBV5-1 and TRBJ1-2): KAGVTQTPRYLIKTRGQQVTLSCSPISGHRSVSWYQQTPGQGLQFLFEYFSETQRNKGNFPGRFSGRQFSNSRSEMNVSTLELGDSALYLCASSIPGPNYGYTFGSGTRLTVV.

This chain links TRBV30 with TRBJ1-1; D remains unclear. Trimming removed 2 bases from V and 1 base from J, with 8 bases in between. In germline, CDR1 is GTSNPN, CDR2 SVGIG (reference sequence). The CDR3 is 13 residues long. CDR3 sequence: CAWSKQPNTEAFF. The CDR3 DNA follows: TGTGCCTGGAGTAAGCAGCCGAACACTGAAGCTTTCTTT.

This clonotype has only a few counts. The rearrangement joins TRBV6-1 to TRBJ2-2, with TRBD2 matching over 14 bases. Germline CDR1 is MNHNS and CDR2 is SASEGT. V lost 6 bases, J lost 6 bases, and 3 bases stayed unmatched. The CDR3 is 15 residues long. The CDR3 region has the DNA TGTGCCAGCAGCCGACTAGCGGGAGGGCCCGGGGAGCTGTTTTTT. As protein: CASSRLAGGPGELFF.

V and J are TRBV7-6 and TRBJ2-7; 7 bases are shared with TRBD1. V shed 4 bases, J shed 7 bases, and the junction held 13 bases outside the gene matches. CDR3 length: 15 residues. Germline loops: CDR1 SGHVS, CDR2 FNYEAQ. CDR3 loop: CASSSQGDPTWEQYF. The CDR3 nucleotides are TGTGCCAGCAGCTCCCAGGGGGACCCTACCTGGGAGCAGTACTTC.

This clonotype came up many times. V usage is TRBV12-3 or TRBV12-4 and J usage is TRBJ2-1, with 11 bases matching TRBD2. The CDR3 loop spans 17 amino acids. Trimming took 6 bases from V and 9 from J; bases not matched to a gene: 16. CDR3 nucleotide sequence: TGTGCCAGCAGCCTGAGGCTTCTAGCGGGAGGTTTCCGTGAGCAGTTCTTC. Translated, it gives CASSLRLLAGGFREQFF.

This clonotype was detected a few times. The chain is built from TRBV29-1 and TRBJ2-7, with 7 bases that match TRBD1. This CDR3 spans 17 amino acids. Germline values: CDR1 SQVTM, CDR2 ANQGSEA. V dropped 4 bases and J dropped 4; count of bases not matched to a gene: 19. The CDR3 DNA follows: TGCAGCGTTGTAGGGCACGGCCTACCGGGACAGCCTTACGAGCAGTACTTC. Encoded protein: CSVVGHGLPGQPYEQYF.

The V gene is TRBV4-2, the J gene TRBJ2-3; TRBD1 is a possible D gene (6 bases). This CDR3 has 20 residues. Trimming removed 2 bases from V and 5 bases from J, with 29 bases in between. Germline V gives CDR1 LGHNA, CDR2 YNFKEQ. CDR3 nucleotides: TGTGCCAGCAGCCAACCGAGGACGAAGGGGGTCGGCGGCTTTATAGATACGCAGTATTTT. It encodes CASSQPRTKGVGGFIDTQYF.

This rearrangement joins TRBV9 to TRBJ1-5; D gene uncertain. The germline V gene has CDR1 SGDLS and CDR2 YYNGEE. Trimming cost V 1 base and J 0 bases, with 2 bases left between them. The CDR3 loop spans 13 amino acids. CDR3 DNA: TGTGCCAGCAGCGTAACTAGCAATCAGCCCCAGCATTTT. This codes for CASSVTSNQPQHF.

This clonotype was recorded a few times. This chain joins TRBV4-1 and TRBJ2-3; D call uncertain. This CDR3 has 15 residues. Trimming pared 0 bases from V and 1 base from J, leaving 8 bases between. CDR1 MGHRA and CDR2 YSYEKL come from the germline V gene. This CDR3 reads CASSQEWTRTDTQYF. The CDR3, as DNA: TGCGCCAGCAGCCAAGAATGGACCCGCACAGATACGCAGTATTTT.

The J gene is TRBJ2-7, the V gene TRBV29-1; TRBD1 or TRBD2 may be the D gene (5 bases each). V lost 4 bases and J 1 base, leaving 8 bases between the germline ends. Germline CDR1 and CDR2: SQVTM and ANQGSEA. The CDR3 totals 12 residues. The CDR3 bases are TGCAGCGTTGGGGACCCGTCCTACGAGCAGTACTTC. This sequence encodes CSVGDPSYEQYF.

This clonotype was found a few times. The chain employs TRBV9 and TRBJ1-3; D not certain. Germline assignment: CDR1 SGDLS and CDR2 YYNGEE. The CDR3 has 16 amino acids. V was shortened by 0 bases and J by 3 bases, with 13 bases between the two germline ends. CDR3 sequence (DNA): TGTGCCAGCAGCGTAGAGGTGGGGATGAGTGGAAACACCATATATTTT. Protein product: CASSVEVGMSGNTIYF. Full variable domain (outside the CDR3, taken from reference TRBV9 and TRBJ1-3): DSGVTQTPKHLITATGQRVTLRCSPRSGDLSVYWYQQSLDQGLQFLIQYYNGEERAKGNILERFSAQQFPDLHSELNLSSLELGDSALYFCASSVEVGMSGNTIYFGEGSWLTVV.

This rearrangement joins TRBV4-3 to TRBJ1-4; possibly TRBD1 for D (5 bases). Germline V gives CDR1 LGHNA, CDR2 YSLEER. The CDR3 covers 16 residues. The V and J ends lost 1 base and 8 bases respectively, with 17 bases between them. This chain's CDR3 is CASSQAGRELKEKLFF. CDR3 DNA: TGCGCCAGCAGCCAAGCGGGCAGGGAGTTGAAAGAAAAACTGTTTTTT.

This chain uses TRBV12-3 or TRBV12-4 with TRBJ2-7, with a tentative D call TRBD1 (6 bases). Trimming took 4 bases from V and 3 from J, leaving 16 bases between them. The CDR3 length is 15 residues. The CDR3: CASSSPRQASYEQYF. The CDR3 nucleotides read TGTGCCAGCAGTTCGCCTAGACAGGCCAGCTACGAGCAGTACTTC.

This clonotype turned up a few times. The V gene is TRBV27, the J gene TRBJ1-3; no clear D. V was clipped by 2 bases and J by 2 bases, with 7 bases between them. Germline-derived CDR1 and CDR2 are MNHEY and SMNVEV (reference sequence). This CDR3 comprises 14 residues. CDR3 region: CASSLRTPGNTIYF. In nucleotides, the CDR3 is TGTGCCAGCAGTTTAAGGACTCCTGGAAACACCATATATTTT.

This clonotype was detected a few times. The V call is TRBV9, the J call TRBJ2-1; tentative D call: TRBD1 (5 bases). Deletions cut 3 bases from V and 0 bases from J, with 31 bases between. The CDR3 is made up of 22 amino acids. Germline CDR1 and CDR2: SGDLS and YYNGEE. Here the CDR3 reads CASSAPLRGPMTPITSYNEQFF. The CDR3 coding sequence is TGTGCCAGCAGCGCCCCCCTAAGGGGCCCGATGACACCTATAACCTCCTACAATGAGCAGTTCTTC. Filled out from reference TRBV9 and TRBJ2-1, the complete variable domain reads DSGVTQTPKHLITATGQRVTLRCSPRSGDLSVYWYQQSLDQGLQFLIQYYNGEERAKGNILERFSAQQFPDLHSELNLSSLELGDSALYFCASSAPLRGPMTPITSYNEQFFGPGTRLTVL.